Listed below are T cell receptor beta chains from one sample, sequenced in a study of identical twins. TCRdb itself ran the 5' RACE reads through MiXCR, one entry per CDR3 protein. The sample records around 340,000 distinct CDR3 sequences, roughly 9% being singletons. The sequenced material came from naive T cells sorted from blood. The receptor set was obtained from a woman between 50 and 59 years old in good health. CDR3s include the opening cysteine and the closing phenylalanine or tryptophan.

J | V | CDR3
TRBJ2-1 | TRBV7-9 | CASGWGQFF
TRBJ1-2 | TRBV12-5 | CASGVVSSPDYGYTF
TRBJ2-3 | TRBV29-1 | CSSHGGTETDTQYF
TRBJ2-5 | TRBV7-2 | CASSLSNDAETQYF
TRBJ2-2 | TRBV5-1 | CASKLLGELFF
TRBJ2-2 | TRBV24-1 | CATSDFGLREVGSGELFF
TRBJ1-5 | TRBV28 | CASSPNQPQHF
TRBJ2-2 | TRBV29-1 | CSVLLLLAPGELFF
TRBJ2-4 | TRBV12-3/TRBV12-4 | CASSPRDRLAKNIQYF
TRBJ2-3 | TRBV5-1 | CASSLELAGDTQYF
TRBJ2-2 | TRBV4-1 | CASSQGGGAGELFF
TRBJ2-3 | TRBV20-1 | CSAIIAGDTQYF
TRBJ2-5 | TRBV25-1 | CASSEVPGARETQYF
TRBJ1-1 | TRBV7-8 | CASSFLTGTTEAFF
TRBJ2-1 | TRBV7-8 | CASSLGHRSSYNEQFF
TRBJ2-1 | TRBV29-1 | CSVEGGGLTYNEQFF
TRBJ2-5 | TRBV11-2 | CASSLIQARGTQYF